This TCR beta chain is from a study of CD8 T cell repertoires and HIV-1 epitope variants. Study-level information: Controls were a CMV, EBV and flu peptide pool, Ebola AY9 negative control, and no-peptide well.

Findings of the study overall: Nine antigen-specific TCR beta clonotypes were found; roughly 6 seemed cross-reactive to variants.

A note on this clone: The antigen is unknown.

Clones were sequenced by immunoSEQ multiplex PCR, and TCRdb holds only the in-frame ones, with some missing. The sample contains some 100,000 clones, 60% to 80% of which appear only once. The clonotype was recovered from a male donor with HIV. The source material was uncultured baseline CD8+ T cells from peripheral blood mononuclear cells (PBMCs).

The CDR3 loop reads CASSLDSPYEQYF. In DNA, the CDR3 is TGTGCCAGCAGCTTGGACAGTCCCTACGAGCAGTACTTC. The rearrangement uses TRBV5-4 and TRBJ2-7; D not resolved. The CDR3 is 13 amino acids. V lost 0 bases to trimming and J lost 2 bases, with 6 bases between them. CDR1 and CDR2 from the germline V gene are SGHNT and YYREEE (reference sequence). Full variable domain (remainder filled in from reference TRBV5-4 and TRBJ2-7): ETGVTQSPTHLIKTRGQQVTLRCSSQSGHNTVSWYQQALGQGPQFIFQYYREEENGRGNFPPRFSGLQFPNYSSELNVNALELDDSALYLCASSLDSPYEQYFGPGTRLTVT.